This T cell receptor beta chain was sequenced for a study of T cell changes during pregnancy in multiple sclerosis. TCRdb's copy holds only in-frame clones and misses some; the assay was immunoSEQ multiplex PCR. The table has about 69,000 clones, 80% to 90% seen once. Germline V gives CDR1 SGHAT, CDR2 FQNNGV. The CDR3 is 14 residues long. V lost 5 bases and J lost 2; bases outside the gene matches: 5. The sample here was peripheral blood, taken before pregnancy. The sequence derives from a female donor with multiple sclerosis, enrolled in a pregnancy study. The rearrangement uses TRBV11-2 and TRBJ1-1, with 7 positions matching TRBD1. The CDR3 sequence: CASSTRQGNTEAFF. CDR3 sequence (DNA): TGTGCCAGCAGCACCCGACAGGGTAACACTGAAGCTTTCTTT.